This TCR beta chain was identified in a study of human T cells and chemical hapten exposure (dated by TCRdb to the early 2020s). Broadly, across the study: The libraries were sequenced as a pool, and the TCR yield per sample differed mostly because of small variations in library volumes within the pool. This study followed changes in the peripheral blood TCR repertoire in vivo during primary and secondary sensitization of alopecia patients to the hapten diphenylcyclopropenone (DPC).

The CDR3, cysteine through phenylalanine, is 13 amino acids long. The CDR3 DNA has 39 bases and is translated from base 1. Looking up the germline V gene (reference sequence) yields CDR1 SSHAT and CDR2 FNYEAQ. Cut back by 5 bases and 9 bases, the V and J ends lie 14 bases apart. Points the paper makes about the study in general: DPC sensitization did not change how many TCRs were above 1 in 1000 frequency, and no evidence was found of alterations in global repertoire structure. Repeated subsampling changed both the strength of the expansion versus patch-test correlation and the threshold at which that correlation became significant.

Library preparation attached unique molecular identifiers to individual cDNA molecules for quantitative, reproducible TCR counting. From each blood RNA sample, both TCR alpha and TCR beta chains were sequenced. The source study handled its data this way. The median number of TCRs per sample was around 100,000, ranging from roughly 20,000 to 690,600. V, J and CDR3 annotation of the TCR reads was performed with the Decombinator software suite. Every sample was subsampled to the same number of TCRs (28,000) for the PS versus PT1 abundance plots. Expanded TCRs were defined as absent before sensitization and observed at least eight times at the 2-week time point. TCRdb reprocessing: public reads trimmed at Q25 with fastp, clones called with MiXCR, in-frame beta chains kept. Rows matching on CDR3 protein sequence are summarized as one entry with the most common DNA and genes. Here the V and J calls rest on TCRdb's processing, not on the authors' analysis. For this sample there are about 120,000 distinct CDR3 sequences; approximately 9.3% appear just once. The ten largest clonotypes hold about 1.4% of the sample.

Total RNA was isolated from unfractionated whole blood collected in Tempus Blood RNA tubes. Five healthy volunteers served as TCR sequencing controls and were bled at day 0, 2 weeks and 6 weeks. Concerning this clonotype itself: Its antigen is currently not known. Within one base of it there is no much larger clone, and no base qualities were kept.

Sequences were obtained from whole blood. Recombination joined TRBV7-7 with TRBJ2-1; no D gene call is confident. The sequence was collected from a human donor in good health. Some clones in this sample may be carry-over from other donors' samples. Donor details come from another sample of the same person, matched by shared clones. The DNA sequence is given as TGTGCCAGCAGCCCGACCGTCACGGGTGAGCAGTTCTTC. Its translation reads: CASSPTVTGEQFF.